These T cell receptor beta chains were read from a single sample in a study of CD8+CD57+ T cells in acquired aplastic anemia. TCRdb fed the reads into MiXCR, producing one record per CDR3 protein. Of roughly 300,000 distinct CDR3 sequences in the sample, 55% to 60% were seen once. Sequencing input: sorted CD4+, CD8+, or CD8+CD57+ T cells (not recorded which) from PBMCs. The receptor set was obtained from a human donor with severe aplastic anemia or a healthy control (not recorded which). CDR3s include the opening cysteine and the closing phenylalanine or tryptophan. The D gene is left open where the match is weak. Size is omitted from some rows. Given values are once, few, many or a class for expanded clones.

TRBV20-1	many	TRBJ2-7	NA	TGCAGTGCTGAGGGGGGAGGAGCGTCTTCATTCAGCTCCTACGAGCAGTACTTC	CSAEGGGASSFSSYEQYF
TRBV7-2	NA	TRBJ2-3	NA	TGTGCCAGCAGCCGGGGAACCTACAATGAGCAGTATTTT	CASSRGTYNEQYF
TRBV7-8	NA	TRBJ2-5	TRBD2	TGTGCCAGCAGCTCCGGACTAGTAGGAGAGACCCAGTACTTC	CASSSGLVGETQYF
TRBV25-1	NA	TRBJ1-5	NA	TGTGCCAGCAGTGAATATACAGGAGCATATAGCAATCAGCCCCAGCATTTT	CASSEYTGAYSNQPQHF
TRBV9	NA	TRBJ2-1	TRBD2	TGTGCCAGCAGCGTAGGGACTAGCGGAAGAAATGAGCAGTTCTTC	CASSVGTSGRNEQFF
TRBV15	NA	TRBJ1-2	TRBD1	TGTGCCACCAGCAAAGGGACTGCGGGACAGGGAAATGGCTACACCTTC	CATSKGTAGQGNGYTF
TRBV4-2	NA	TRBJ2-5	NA	TGTGCCAGCGGCAAACAAGAGACCCAGTACTTC	CASGKQETQYF
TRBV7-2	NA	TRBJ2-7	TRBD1	TGTGCCAGCAGCTGGAGGACAGGGTCACGCGAGCAGTACTTC	CASSWRTGSREQYF
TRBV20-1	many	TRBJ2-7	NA	TGCAGTGCAGCTAGCGCGGGCTCCTACGAGCAGTACTTC	CSAASAGSYEQYF
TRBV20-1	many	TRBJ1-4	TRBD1	TGCAGTGCTACCACAGGGGGCCTTGAAAAACTGTTTTTT	CSATTGGLEKLFF
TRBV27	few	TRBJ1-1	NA	TGTGCCAGCAGTTTCCAATTGAACACTGAAGCTTTCTTT	CASSFQLNTEAFF
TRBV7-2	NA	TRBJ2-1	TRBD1	TGTGCCAGCACCCCCCCAGGCAGGGGGCGAAATAATGAGCAGTTCTTC	CASTPPGRGRNNEQFF
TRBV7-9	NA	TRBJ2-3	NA	TGTGCCAGCAGCTGGACCCCTCTCACAGATACGCAGTATTTT	CASSWTPLTDTQYF
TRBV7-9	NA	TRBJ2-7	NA	TGTGCCAGCAGCTTAGGGACCGTCGAGCAGTACTTC	CASSLGTVEQYF
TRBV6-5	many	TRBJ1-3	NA	TGTGCCAGCAGCCCGGTGGTAGGGCTTATCTCTGGAAACACCATATATTTT	CASSPVVGLISGNTIYF
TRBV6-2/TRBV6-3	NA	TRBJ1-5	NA	TGTGCCAGCAAAACCCCGGGCAGCAATCAGCCCCAGCATTTT	CASKTPGSNQPQHF
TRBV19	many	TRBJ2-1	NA	TGTGCCAGTAGTATAGATCAAATGAGCTCCTACAATGAGCAGTTCTTC	CASSIDQMSSYNEQFF
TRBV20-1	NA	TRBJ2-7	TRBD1	TGCAGTGCCAGACAGGGCGCCACTAACGAGCAGTACTTC	CSARQGATNEQYF
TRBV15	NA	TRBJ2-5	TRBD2	TGTGCCACCAGCGGCCGACTAGCGGAGACCCAGTACTTC	CATSGRLAETQYF
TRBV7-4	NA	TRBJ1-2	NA	TGTGCCAGCAGCCTGACCCTGGGGGGTTATGGCTACACCTTC	CASSLTLGGYGYTF
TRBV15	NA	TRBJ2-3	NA	TGTGCCACCCTGGACCCAGGGACTAGCACAGATACGCAGTATTTT	CATLDPGTSTDTQYF
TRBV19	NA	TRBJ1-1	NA	TGTGCCAGTAGTATCGGTCCAGAAGCTTTCTTT	CASSIGPEAFF
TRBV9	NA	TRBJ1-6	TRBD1	TGTGCCAGCAGCGTAGAGGGGACAGGGGTCGGGTCACCCCTCCACTTT	CASSVEGTGVGSPLHF
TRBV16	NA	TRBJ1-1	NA	TGTGCCAGCAGCCAAACCCCGGGGAACACTGAAGCTTTCTTT	CASSQTPGNTEAFF
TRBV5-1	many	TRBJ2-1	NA	TGCGCCAGCAGCTTGGACTGGGGCACTTACAATGAGCAGTTCTTC	CASSLDWGTYNEQFF
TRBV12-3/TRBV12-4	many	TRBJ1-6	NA	TGTGCCAGCAGTTTAGTTTCACCCCTCCACTTT	CASSLVSPLHF
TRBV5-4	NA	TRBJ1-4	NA	TGTGCCAGCAGCTTGGGCGGGGACGCTAATGAAAAACTGTTTTTT	CASSLGGDANEKLFF
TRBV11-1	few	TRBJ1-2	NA	TGTGCCAGCAGCTTAGACCCAGTAGCGAGTTACTACTTC	CASSLDPVASYYF
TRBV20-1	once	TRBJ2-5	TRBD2	TGCAGTGCCCTAGCCGGGGGGGAGGCCCAGTACTTC	CSALAGGEAQYF
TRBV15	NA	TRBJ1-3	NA	TGTGACACCAGCAGAGCTGGAAACACCATATATTTT	CDTSRAGNTIYF
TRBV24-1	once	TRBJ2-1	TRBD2	TGTGCCACCAGCCGGGGGGGCAATGAGCAGTTCTTC	CATSRGGNEQFF
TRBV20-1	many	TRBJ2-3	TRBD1	TGCAGTGCTATTTTGGCAGGGGGCAGGATAGATACGCAGTATTTT	CSAILAGGRIDTQYF
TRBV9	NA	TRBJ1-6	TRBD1	TGTGCCAGCAGTGCTCTTGGGACAGGGAATTCACCCCTCCACTTT	CASSALGTGNSPLHF
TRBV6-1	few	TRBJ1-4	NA	TGTGCCAGCAGGGCCCCCGGGCGGGCAATCGAAAAACTGTTTTTT	CASRAPGRAIEKLFF
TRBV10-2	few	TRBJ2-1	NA	TGCGCCAGCAGTGCAATGGCAGAGTACAATGAGCAGTTCTTC	CASSAMAEYNEQFF
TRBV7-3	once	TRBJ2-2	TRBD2	TGTGCCAGCAGCTTAAGCGGGGGTACAGGAACCGGGGAGCTGTTTTTT	CASSLSGGTGTGELFF
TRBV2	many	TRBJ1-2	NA	TGTGCCAGCAGTGAAGTAGGGTGGGTTGGCTACACCTTC	CASSEVGWVGYTF
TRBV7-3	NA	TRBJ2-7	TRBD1	TGTGCCAGCAGCAGTGCCGGGACAGGGAATTGGTACGAGCAGTACTTC	CASSSAGTGNWYEQYF
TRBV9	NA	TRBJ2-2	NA	TGTGCCAGCAGCGAACAGGGTACCGGGGAGCTGTTTTTT	CASSEQGTGELFF
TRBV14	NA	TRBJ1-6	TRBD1	TGTGCCAGCAGCCGGGGACAGGGGGCTTATTCACCCCTCCACTTT	CASSRGQGAYSPLHF
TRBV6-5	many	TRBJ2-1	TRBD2	TGTGCCAGCACCGGACTAGCGGACAGCAATGAGCAGTTCTTC	CASTGLADSNEQFF
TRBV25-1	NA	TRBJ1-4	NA	TGTGCCAGCAGTGAATTGGGCCAGGGAAGGTTACAGGAAAAACTGTTTTTT	CASSELGQGRLQEKLFF
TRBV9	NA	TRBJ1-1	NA	TGTGCCAGCAGCGTAGGGACTAGCGGGGCGACTAACGTGTTTGAAGCTTTCTTT	CASSVGTSGATNVFEAFF
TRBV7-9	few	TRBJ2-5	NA	TGTGCCAGCCTTACTGGGGGCCAAGAGACCCAGTACTTC	CASLTGGQETQYF
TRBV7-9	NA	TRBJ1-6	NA	TGTGCCAGCAGCAAACACGAGGGTTCACCCCTCCACTTT	CASSKHEGSPLHF
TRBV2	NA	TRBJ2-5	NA	TGTGCCAGCAGTGCCCAAGTGAAAGGGACGGACTCACAAGAGACCCAGTACTTC	CASSAQVKGTDSQETQYF
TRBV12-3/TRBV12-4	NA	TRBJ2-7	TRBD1	TGTGCCAGCAGTTTAGGACAGGGTGAATACGAGCAGTACTTC	CASSLGQGEYEQYF
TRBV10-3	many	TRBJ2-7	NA	TGTGCCGTGAGAACGTCAGAGGAGATAGCCTACGAGCAGTACTTC	CAVRTSEEIAYEQYF
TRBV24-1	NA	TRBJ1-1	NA	TGTGCCACCAGTGATTTGCTTTCAGGACGAGCTTTCTTT	CATSDLLSGRAFF
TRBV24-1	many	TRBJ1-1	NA	TGTGCCACCAGTGATTTGCCGGTCCCGGTAAACACTGAAGCTTTCTTT	CATSDLPVPVNTEAFF
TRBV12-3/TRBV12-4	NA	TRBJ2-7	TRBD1	TGTGCCAGCCCAGGACAGGGGGCCGTATTCGAGCAGTACTTC	CASPGQGAVFEQYF
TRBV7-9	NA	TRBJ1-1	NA	TGTGCCAGCAGCCGCGACGGGAACACTGAAGCTTTCTTT	CASSRDGNTEAFF
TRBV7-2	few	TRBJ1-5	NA	TGTGCCAGCAGCTCTCAAAGCAATCAGCCCCAGCATTTT	CASSSQSNQPQHF
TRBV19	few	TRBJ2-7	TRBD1	TGTGCCAGTAGTATGGTCGACAGGGACGAGCAGTACTTC	CASSMVDRDEQYF
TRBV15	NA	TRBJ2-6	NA	TGTGCCACCAGCAGAGAGGGGGTTGGGGCCAACGTCCTGACTTTC	CATSREGVGANVLTF
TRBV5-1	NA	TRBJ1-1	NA	TGCGCCAGCAGCCTCAGGGGAGTGAACACTGAAGCTTTCTTT	CASSLRGVNTEAFF
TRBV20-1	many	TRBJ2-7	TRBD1	TGCAGTGCTGAGACGGGGACAGGGGGGTCCTACGAGCAGTACTTC	CSAETGTGGSYEQYF
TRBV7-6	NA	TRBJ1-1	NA	TGTGCCAGCAGCTTAGATATTAGGGGAAACAACACTGAAGCTTTCTTT	CASSLDIRGNNTEAFF
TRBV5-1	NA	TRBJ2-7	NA	TGCGCCAGCAGCTTGGTCGCAGGGAGCTACGAGCAGTACTTC	CASSLVAGSYEQYF